Listed here are 29 T cell receptor beta chains from one sample, sequenced in a study of blood T cell repertoires in COVID-19. Method: immunoSEQ multiplex PCR; TCRdb's copy keeps in-frame clones and lacks some. Of some 350,000 clones in the sample, around four fifths are singletons; the top ten hold 3%. Sequenced input: peripheral blood. The receptors stem from a man aged 25 to 45 with active or convalescent COVID-19.

This chain connects TRBV3-1 (or the pseudogene TRBV3-2) to TRBJ2-5; D gene unclear. Germline lookup yields CDR1 LGHDT and CDR2 YNNKEL (reference sequence). V lost 3 bases and J 1 base, leaving 12 bases between the germline ends. CDR3 length: 15 residues. DNA for the CDR3: TGTGCCAGCAGCCACTATAGCCGCCCCCAAGAGACCCAGTACTTC. Translated, it gives CASSHYSRPQETQYF.

About this clone itself: The same CDR3 arises from other DNA sequences in this sample as well. This rearrangement joins TRBV6-5 to TRBJ2-7, with D perhaps TRBD1 (5 bases). The V gene's germline CDR1 is MNHEY and CDR2 SVGAGI. The V and J ends lost 2 bases and 2 bases respectively, with 7 bases between them. The CDR3 totals 13 residues. CDR3 DNA: TGTGCCAGCAGTTACGGACAACCCTACGAGCAGTACTTC. Encoded protein: CASSYGQPYEQYF.

CDR3 amino acids: CAINPRQGIEQYF. DNA for the CDR3: TGTGCCATCAACCCTAGACAGGGGATTGAGCAGTACTTC. The rearrangement uses TRBV10-3 and TRBJ2-7, with 8 bases lining up with TRBD1. V was clipped by 7 bases and J by 7 bases; unmatched bases: 9. Germline V lookup: CDR1 ENHRY, CDR2 SYGVKD. This CDR3 is built from 13 residues.

Concerning this clone itself: At the DNA level, this CDR3 is encoded by other sequences in the same sample as well. The chain carries TRBV7-3 and TRBJ2-3; 9 nucleotides align to TRBD2. V lost 4 bases, J lost 4 bases, and 3 bases stayed unmatched. The CDR3 extends over 14 amino acids. Germline V gene data show CDR1 as SGHTA and CDR2 as FQGTGA. CDR3 residues: CASSSGLAADTQYF. As DNA, the CDR3 is TGTGCCAGCAGCTCGGGACTAGCAGCAGATACGCAGTATTTT.

V and J are TRBV30 and TRBJ2-7; D might be TRBD2 (6 bases). Trimming left V 4 bases short and J 4 bases short, with 14 bases between. Germline CDR1 and CDR2: GTSNPN and SVGIG (reference sequence). The CDR3 loop spans 13 amino acids. CDR3 sequence (DNA): TGTGCCTGGATCGGGGGAAAATCGTACGAGCAGTACTTC. Translating gives CAWIGGKSYEQYF. Combining the CDR3 with reference TRBV30 and TRBJ2-7 gives the whole variable domain SQTIHQWPATLVQPVGSPLSLECTVEGTSNPNLYWYRQAAGRGLQLLFYSVGIGQISSEVPQNLSASRPQDRQFILSSKKLLLSDSGFYLCAWIGGKSYEQYFGPGTRLTVT.

The J gene is TRBJ1-3, the V gene TRBV5-6, with D hard to call. CDR1 is SGHDT, CDR2 YYEEEE, per germline. The CDR3 is 15 residues long. V lost 0 bases and J lost 3, with 10 bases in between. CDR3 amino acids: CASSLGAPIGNTIYF. The CDR3 DNA reads TGTGCCAGCAGCTTGGGGGCCCCTATTGGAAACACCATATATTTT. The complete variable domain, with remaining parts taken from reference TRBV5-6 and TRBJ1-3, reads DAGVTQSPTHLIKTRGQQVTLRCSPKSGHDTVSWYQQALGQGPQFIFQYYEEEERQRGNFPDRFSGHQFPNYSSELNVNALLLGDSALYLCASSLGAPIGNTIYFGEGSWLTVV.

The rearrangement links TRBV6-2 or TRBV6-3 to TRBJ2-7; 9 nucleotides line up with TRBD2. This CDR3 region has 17 residues. In germline, CDR1 is MNHEY, CDR2 SVGEGT. V lost 0 bases and J lost 1; bases outside the gene matches: 7. The CDR3 coding sequence is TGTGCCAGCAGTTACTCGTGGCGGGAGGGTCGGTCCTACGAGCAGTACTTC. Amino acids: CASSYSWREGRSYEQYF.

As regards this clone: At one end, the junction sequence differs from germline, possibly due to a read error. The chain recombines TRBV6-2 or TRBV6-3 with TRBJ1-2, with D uncertain. Germline V gene lookup returns CDR1 MNHEY and CDR2 SVGEGT. The CDR3 extends over 16 amino acids. The CDR3 DNA sequence: TGTGCCAGCAGTCTTAAAGACCTGATACCGTACTACGGCTACACCTTC. This gives the protein CASSLKDLIPYYGYTF.

The V and J genes are TRBV5-4 and TRBJ2-1; TRBD2 matches at 9 bases. The germline V gene has CDR1 SGHNT and CDR2 YYREEE (reference sequence). The CDR3 has 15 residues. With 4 bases clipped from V and 14 bases from J, the junction kept 16 bases outside the gene matches. CDR3 nucleotides: TGTGCCAGCAGCCCCCAGGCGGGGGGGCCCTCGGTTGAGTTCTTC. Protein sequence: CASSPQAGGPSVEFF.

This clone appeared a single time. In DNA form, the CDR3 reads TGCGCCAGCAGCCAAGATCCCTTCTCCTATAATTCACCCCTCCACTTT. Translating it yields CASSQDPFSYNSPLHF. The V gene is TRBV4-1, the J gene TRBJ1-6; D unresolved. Germline V gene lookup returns CDR1 MGHRA and CDR2 YSYEKL. Trimming took off 0 bases at V and 0 bases at J, with 6 bases between the two ends. This CDR3 has 16 amino acids.

The V call is TRBV6-4, the J call TRBJ1-1, with 10 nucleotides matching TRBD1. Unmatched junction bases numbered 7, after V lost 8 bases and J lost 10 bases. This CDR3 is built from 12 residues. CDR1 is MRHNA, CDR2 SNTAGT, per germline. The CDR3 loop reads CASAVRTGGAFF. Here the CDR3 DNA reads TGTGCCAGCGCCGTTAGGACAGGGGGAGCTTTCTTT.

Regarding this clone: Just one base apart from a much larger clone, this may be a read error. The genes are TRBV7-9 and TRBJ2-7; TRBD1 matches 7 bases. This CDR3 is built from 14 residues. CDR1 is SEHNR, CDR2 FQNEAQ, per germline (reference sequence). V was clipped by 5 bases and J by 3 bases; unmatched bases: 7. CDR3 sequence reads: CASSSRDSHYEQYF. Written as DNA, the CDR3 is TGTGCCAGCAGCAGCCGGGACAGCCACTACGAGCAGTACTTC.

The chain carries TRBV9 and TRBJ2-1, with TRBD1 identical over 8 bases. Germline loops: CDR1 SGDLS, CDR2 YYNGEE. J was trimmed by 2 bases and V by 4 bases; bases with no gene match: 11. This CDR3 has 17 residues. The CDR3 DNA reads TGTGCCAGCAGCCCACTCCTCGGACAGGGTCCCTACAATGAGCAGTTCTTC. Protein: CASSPLLGQGPYNEQFF.

Turning to this clone: Other DNA sequences in the sample encode the same CDR3. The chain employs TRBV19 and TRBJ1-5, with D perhaps matching TRBD1 (5 bases). This CDR3 is built from 12 residues. Trimming stripped 7 bases from V and 7 bases from J, with 11 bases between. CDR1 is LNHDA, CDR2 SQIVND, per germline (reference sequence). CDR3 DNA: TGTGCCAGTACGCAGGGAGGCCAGCCCCAGCATTTT. It codes for CASTQGGQPQHF.

The CDR3 region has the DNA TGTGCCAGCAGCTTAACTAGCGGGCTTAGCTCCTACAATGAGCAGTTCTTC. This gives the protein CASSLTSGLSSYNEQFF. This chain joins TRBV7-2 and TRBJ2-1, with 9 bases fitting TRBD2. Germline lookup yields CDR1 SGHTA and CDR2 FQGNSA. The V gene end was trimmed by 2 bases and the J gene end by 0 bases; junction bases not matched to a gene: 5. This CDR3 spans 17 amino acids.

J is TRBJ2-7 and V is TRBV5-6, with 8 bases identical to TRBD2. Germline V lookup: CDR1 SGHDT, CDR2 YYEEEE. This CDR3 has 14 amino acids. With V trimmed by 0 bases and J by 2 bases, 1 base remained unmatched. CDR3 sequence (DNA): TGTGCCAGCAGCTTGGGGACTAGCACCTACGAGCAGTACTTC. This gives the protein CASSLGTSTYEQYF.

The chain links TRBV5-1 to TRBJ2-3; maybe TRBD2 (6 bases). Germline CDR1 is SGHRS and CDR2 is YFSETQ. V lost 4 bases and J lost 1, with 10 bases in between. This CDR3 has 14 amino acids. DNA of the CDR3: TGCGCCAGCAGCCCTGGACTACGCACAGATACGCAGTATTTT. Its protein is CASSPGLRTDTQYF.

CDR3 bases: TGTACCAGCAGCCCTGCCCGGGGGAGAAACATTCAGTACTTC. It yields the protein CTSSPARGRNIQYF. V is TRBV7-2 and J is TRBJ2-4, with D maybe TRBD2 (6 bases). V lost 5 bases, J lost 6 bases, and 14 bases lay in between. CDR1 is SGHTA and CDR2 is FQGNSA in the germline V gene. This CDR3 spans 14 amino acids.

This sequence joins TRBV7-7 and TRBJ2-6; tentatively, D is TRBD1 (6 bases). The V gene's germline CDR1 is SSHAT and CDR2 FNYEAQ (reference sequence). CDR3 length: 15 amino acids. V gave up 6 bases and J gave up 2 bases, with 11 bases separating them. CDR3 DNA: TGTGCCAGCAGTCCTGGGGGCGCTGGGGCCAACGTCCTGACTTTC. The encoded protein is CASSPGGAGANVLTF.

The chain employs TRBV6-1 and TRBJ2-3; TRBD2 agrees at 10 bases. The length of the CDR3 is 15 residues. The germline V gene encodes CDR1 MNHNS and CDR2 SASEGT. Trimming removed 0 bases from V and 4 bases from J; junction bases left unmatched: 1. CDR3 in amino acids: CASSEAAGGPDTQYF. The CDR3 nucleotides read TGTGCCAGCAGTGAAGCAGCGGGGGGGCCAGATACGCAGTATTTT.

The CDR3 protein is CASSFSSVYNEQFF. CDR3 in DNA: TGTGCCAGCAGTTTCTCGAGCGTCTACAATGAGCAGTTCTTC. The chain combines TRBV6-2 or TRBV6-3 with TRBJ2-1; no reliable D call. CDR1 MNHEY and CDR2 SVGEGT come from the germline V gene. Trimming cost V 4 bases and J 3 bases, with 10 bases left between them. The CDR3 is made up of 14 amino acids.

V is TRBV19 and J is TRBJ1-2, with D uncertain. Between the trimmed V and J ends, which lost 3 bases and 2 bases, there was a span of 13 bases. The CDR3 extends over 15 amino acids. Germline-derived CDR1 and CDR2 are LNHDA and SQIVND (reference sequence). CDR3 in amino acids: CASSIASSSNYGYTF. The CDR3 DNA is TGTGCCAGTAGTATCGCCAGTTCATCCAACTATGGCTACACCTTC.

The CDR3 sequence is CASSLAGVAGETQYF. CDR3 in DNA: TGTGCCAGCAGCTTGGCCGGGGTAGCTGGGGAGACCCAGTACTTC. The chain uses TRBV5-4 and TRBJ2-5; weak D call: TRBD2 (5 bases). The V end was cut by 0 bases, the J end by 5 bases, with 14 bases between. This CDR3 has 15 residues. CDR1 is SGHNT, CDR2 YYREEE, per germline (reference sequence). Supplemented by reference TRBV5-4 and TRBJ2-5, the full variable domain reads ETGVTQSPTHLIKTRGQQVTLRCSSQSGHNTVSWYQQALGQGPQFIFQYYREEENGRGNFPPRFSGLQFPNYSSELNVNALELDDSALYLCASSLAGVAGETQYFGPGTRLLVL.

This sequence joins TRBV29-1 and TRBJ2-1; TRBD2 is a possible D gene (6 bases). This CDR3 is built from 15 residues. Trimming stripped 7 bases from V and 0 bases from J, with 16 bases between. Germline loops: CDR1 SQVTM, CDR2 ANQGSEA. The CDR3: CSADSRGSSYNEQFF. CDR3 nucleotide sequence: TGCAGCGCCGACTCCCGGGGGAGCTCCTACAATGAGCAGTTCTTC.

The chain recombines TRBV25-1 with TRBJ1-2; TRBD1 might be the D (5 bases). The CDR3 sequence is 14 residues long. Per germline, CDR1 MGHDK and CDR2 SYGVNS. Trimming shortened V by 6 bases and J by 5 bases, and 16 bases separated the two germline ends. CDR3 nucleotide sequence: TGTGCCAGCAGGCCGGACGGCGGGGGGTATGGCTACACCTTC. Its protein product is CASRPDGGGYGYTF.

The V call is TRBV24-1, the J call TRBJ2-2, with 9 positions matching TRBD2. Germline values: CDR1 KGHDR, CDR2 SFDVKD. V gave up 9 bases and J gave up 4 bases; unmatched junction bases: 11. The CDR3 totals 16 residues. The CDR3 here is CATESSGGPSTGELFF. CDR3 DNA sequence: TGTGCCACCGAATCCAGCGGGGGGCCTTCCACCGGGGAGCTGTTTTTT.

The genes are TRBV9 and TRBJ2-1, with D possibly being TRBD1 (5 bases). The CDR3 totals 15 residues. Trimming took 0 bases from V and 6 from J, leaving 13 bases between them. Germline CDR1 SGDLS, CDR2 YYNGEE. The CDR3 DNA reads TGTGCCAGCAGCGTAGAGGCAGGGCTCCGCAATGAGCAGTTCTTC. Protein product: CASSVEAGLRNEQFF.

This sequence joins TRBV24-1 and TRBJ1-3, with 8 positions matching TRBD1. Germline V CDR1 and CDR2: KGHDR, SFDVKD. This CDR3 is built from 19 residues. V lost 0 bases and J lost 0; bases outside the gene matches: 9. The DNA of the CDR3 is TGTGCCACCAGTGATTTGCGATGGGACAGGTCCTACTCTGGAAACACCATATATTTT. Translation: CATSDLRWDRSYSGNTIYF.

The chain combines TRBV19 with TRBJ1-6; 7 nucleotides agree with TRBD1. In germline, CDR1 is LNHDA, CDR2 SQIVND (reference sequence). This CDR3 has 16 residues. Losses at the gene ends were 6 bases for V and 9 bases for J; bases not matched to a gene: 14. The CDR3 here is CASSILGTEGRSPLHF. The CDR3 region has the DNA TGTGCCAGTAGCATACTTGGGACAGAAGGTCGTTCACCCCTCCACTTT. The variable domain in full, completed from reference TRBV19 and TRBJ1-6, reads DGGITQSPKYLFRKEGQNVTLSCEQNLNHDAMYWYRQDPGQGLRLIYYSQIVNDFQKGDIAEGYSVSREKKESFPLTVTSAQKNPTAFYLCASSILGTEGRSPLHFGNGTRLTVT.